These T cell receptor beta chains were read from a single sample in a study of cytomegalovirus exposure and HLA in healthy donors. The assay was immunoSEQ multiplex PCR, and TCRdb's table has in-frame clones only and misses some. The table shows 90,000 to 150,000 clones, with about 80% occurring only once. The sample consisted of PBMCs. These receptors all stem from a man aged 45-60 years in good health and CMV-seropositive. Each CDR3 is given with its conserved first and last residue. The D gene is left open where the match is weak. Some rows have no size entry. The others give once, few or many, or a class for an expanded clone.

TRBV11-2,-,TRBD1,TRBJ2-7,CASSLSGGAYEQYF,TGTGCCAGCAGCTTATCAGGGGGAGCGTACGAGCAGTACTTC
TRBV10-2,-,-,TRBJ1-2,CASTGFEGYTF,TGCGCCTCTACAGGGTTCGAGGGCTACACCTTC
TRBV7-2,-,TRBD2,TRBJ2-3,CASSRSPTSGGKDTQYF,TGTGCCAGCAGCCGAAGCCCGACTAGCGGGGGGAAAGATACGCAGTATTTT
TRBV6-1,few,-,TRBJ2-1,CASSEEREGYFF,TGTGCCAGCAGTGAAGAACGGGAAGGTTATTTCTTC
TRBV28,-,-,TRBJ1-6,CASNGVGRVSAPLHF,TGTGCCAGCAATGGGGTCGGGCGGGTGTCGGCACCCCTCCACTTT
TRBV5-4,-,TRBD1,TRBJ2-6,CASSRDRVEANVLTF,TGTGCCAGCAGCCGCGACAGGGTAGAGGCCAACGTCCTGACTTTC
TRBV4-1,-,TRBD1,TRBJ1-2,CASSQDIRRGNYGYTF,TGCGCCAGCAGCCAAGATATCCGCAGGGGGAACTATGGCTACACCTTC
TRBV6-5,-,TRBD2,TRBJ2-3,CASSYSASGISDTQYF,TGTGCCAGCAGTTACTCCGCTAGCGGGATATCAGATACGCAGTATTTT
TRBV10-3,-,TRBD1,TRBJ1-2,CAISDTGQGNYGYTF,TGTGCCATCAGTGATACGGGACAGGGGAACTATGGCTACACCTTC
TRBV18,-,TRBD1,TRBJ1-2,CASSPNGQGNNGYTF,TGTGCCAGCTCACCAAATGGACAGGGAAATAATGGCTACACCTTC
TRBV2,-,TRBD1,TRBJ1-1,CASRGQGSSEAFF,TGTGCCAGCAGGGGACAGGGTTCGTCTGAAGCTTTCTTT
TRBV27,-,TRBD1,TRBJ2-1,CASQPGDRGSYNEQFF,TGTGCCAGCCAACCTGGGGACAGGGGGTCTTACAATGAGCAGTTCTTC
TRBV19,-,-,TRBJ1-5,CASSIEGVGGQPQHF,TGTGCCAGTAGTATAGAGGGCGTCGGTGGCCAGCCCCAGCATTTT
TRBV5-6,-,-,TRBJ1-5,CASSLAPGRGQPQHF,TGTGCCAGCAGCTTGGCGCCCGGGCGGGGGCAGCCCCAGCATTTT
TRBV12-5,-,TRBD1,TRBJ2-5,CASGLGQGETQYF,TGTGCTAGTGGTTTGGGACAGGGCGAGACCCAGTACTTC
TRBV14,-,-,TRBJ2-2,CASSQATGLDTGELFF,TGTGCCAGCAGCCAAGCCACAGGGTTGGACACCGGGGAGCTGTTTTTT
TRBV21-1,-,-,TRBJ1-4,CASSKVRGRATNEKLFF,TGTGCCAGCAGCAAAGTCAGGGGCAGGGCAACTAATGAAAAACTGTTTTTT
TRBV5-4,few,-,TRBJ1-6,CASSALPGQDNSPLHF,TGTGCCAGCAGCGCCTTACCGGGACAAGATAATTCACCCCTCCACTTT
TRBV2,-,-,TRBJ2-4,CASIASDLAKNIQYF,TGTGCCAGCATAGCCAGTGATCTAGCCAAAAACATTCAGTACTTC
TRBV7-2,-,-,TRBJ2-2,CASSLVGGGTGELFF,TGTGCCAGCAGCTTAGTAGGTGGGGGGACCGGGGAGCTGTTTTTT
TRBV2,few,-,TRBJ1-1,CASRIDKFSEAFF,TGTGCCAGCAGGATAGACAAATTCTCTGAAGCTTTCTTT
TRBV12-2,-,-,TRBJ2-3,CASTSGGAGTDTQYF,TGTGCAAGTACAAGCGGGGGGGCCGGCACAGATACGCAGTATTTT
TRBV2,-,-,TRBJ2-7,CASRSGGLSYEQYF,TGTGCCAGCAGATCAGGGGGGTTGTCCTACGAGCAGTACTTC
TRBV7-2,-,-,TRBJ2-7,CASSLGSISSYEQYF,TGTGCCAGCAGCTTAGGATCAATTTCCTCCTACGAGCAGTACTTC
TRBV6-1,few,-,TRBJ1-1,CASYDSSRATEAFF,TGTGCCAGCTATGACAGTTCCCGGGCCACTGAAGCTTTCTTT
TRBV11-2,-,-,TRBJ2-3,CASSSGDTQYF,TGTGCCAGCAGCTCGGGGGATACGCAGTATTTT
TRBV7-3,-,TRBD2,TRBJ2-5,CASSPGTSRETQYF,TGTGCCAGCAGCCCCGGGACTAGCAGAGAGACCCAGTACTTC
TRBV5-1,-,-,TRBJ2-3,CTSSLLRWGTSTDTQYF,TGCACCAGCAGCTTGTTACGCTGGGGGACTAGCACAGATACGCAGTATTTT
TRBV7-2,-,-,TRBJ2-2,CASSRNQGNGELFF,TGTGCCAGCAGCCGAAATCAGGGAAACGGGGAGCTGTTTTTT
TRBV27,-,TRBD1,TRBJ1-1,CATVSLQGAGMNTEAFF,TGTGCCACCGTGAGTTTACAGGGGGCGGGGATGAACACTGAAGCTTTCTTT
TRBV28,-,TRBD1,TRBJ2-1,CASGVTGSDEQFF,TGTGCCAGCGGCGTGACAGGGTCGGATGAGCAGTTCTTC
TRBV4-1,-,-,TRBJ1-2,CASSQRRGVGYTF,TGCGCCAGCAGCCAGAGGCGCGGGGTCGGCTACACCTTC
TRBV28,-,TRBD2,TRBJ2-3,CASRGTSGGARTDTQYF,TGTGCCAGCAGGGGGACTAGCGGGGGGGCCCGCACAGATACGCAGTATTTT
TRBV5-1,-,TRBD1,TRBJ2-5,CASSPGTDQETQYF,TGCGCCAGCAGCCCGGGGACAGATCAAGAGACCCAGTACTTC
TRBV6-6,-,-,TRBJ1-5,CASTKIDSNQPQHF,TGTGCCTCCACCAAGATAGATAGCAATCAGCCCCAGCATTTT
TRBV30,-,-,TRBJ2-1,CAWSPARTRGANEQFF,TGTGCCTGGAGTCCGGCCCGGACCAGGGGAGCCAATGAGCAGTTCTTC
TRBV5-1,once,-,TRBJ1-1,CASSYGGMNTEAFF,TGCGCCAGCAGCTACGGGGGAATGAACACTGAAGCTTTCTTT
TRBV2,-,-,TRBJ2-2,CASSEQYTGELFF,TGTGCCAGCAGCGAACAGTACACCGGGGAGCTGTTTTTT
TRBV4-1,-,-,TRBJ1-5,CASSPSSTQPQHF,TGCGCCAGCAGCCCTTCGTCTACTCAGCCCCAGCATTTT
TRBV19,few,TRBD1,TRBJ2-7,CASSPGQGAVSYEQYF,TGTGCCAGTAGTCCTGGACAGGGGGCGGTATCCTACGAGCAGTACTTC
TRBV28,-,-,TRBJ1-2,CASSQVTDYGYTF,TGTGCCAGCAGTCAGGTGACAGACTATGGCTACACCTTC
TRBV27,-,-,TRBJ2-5,CASSLRSRRETQYF,TGTGCCAGCAGTTTAAGGTCCCGCAGGGAGACCCAGTACTTC